A single sample is the source of the 4 T cell receptor beta chains below, sequenced in a study of PD-1 blockade in classical Hodgkin lymphoma. Each patient experienced a relapse that followed autologous stem cell transplantation, and brentuximab vedotin exposure varied. Measured with immunoSEQ multiplex PCR; TCRdb has only the in-frame clones, and not every one. The table lists just over 7,000 clones, almost 85% of them singletons. Source: peripheral blood mononuclear cells (PBMCs), taken at baseline. The receptor source for this set is a human donor with classical Hodgkin lymphoma.

CDR3 DNA sequence: TGTGCCAGCAGCTTAGACAACAGCGCAACTAATGAAAAACTGTTTTTT. Amino acid sequence: CASSLDNSATNEKLFF. This chain links TRBV7-9 with TRBJ1-4; unclear D gene. CDR1 SEHNR and CDR2 FQNEAQ come from the germline V gene (reference sequence). The CDR3 spans 16 residues. V lost 1 base and J 0 bases, leaving 9 bases between the germline ends.

CDR3 nucleotides: TGTGCCAGCAGCTTCCGGGACAGGGCAGCCAAAAACATTCAGTACTTC. It encodes CASSFRDRAAKNIQYF. J is TRBJ2-4 and V is TRBV7-6, with 9 bases lining up with TRBD1. CDR1 and CDR2 from the germline V gene are SGHVS and FNYEAQ. After removal of 3 bases from V and 0 bases from J, the junction contained 3 bases not matched to a gene. The CDR3 sequence is 16 residues long.

The CDR3, as DNA: TGTGCCAGCAGCTTTGCGAAGGTCACTGAAGCTTTCTTT. Protein sequence: CASSFAKVTEAFF. The chain employs TRBV5-4 and TRBJ1-1; D not certain. The V gene's germline CDR1 is SGHNT and CDR2 YYREEE (reference sequence). The CDR3 is 13 residues long. The ends were cut back, 2 bases at V and 4 bases at J, with 9 bases in the middle.

The chain couples TRBV4-1 to TRBJ1-1, with 9 positions matching TRBD1. The CDR3 sequence is 14 residues long. Germline CDR1 is MGHRA and CDR2 is YSYEKL. V lost 5 bases, J lost 4 bases, and 5 bases stayed unmatched. The CDR3 sequence is CASSRTTGGTEAFF. The CDR3 DNA follows: TGCGCCAGCAGCAGAACGACAGGGGGCACTGAAGCTTTCTTT.